This T cell receptor beta chain was captured by sequencing in a study of T-cell memory formation after mild COVID-19. For the study at large: Among the donors, TCR clusters were largely specific to each donor. Study-wide results and limits: A balance of CD4 and CD8 characterized clones contracting day 15 to 85, whereas later expanders leaned CD4+.

A 5'RACE reaction primed in the constant segment made cDNA libraries of TCR alpha and TCR beta, and these carried sample barcodes and UMIs. One entry per CDR3 protein results from TCRdb running MiXCR on the 5' RACE reads. The sample lists fewer than 250,000 distinct CDR3 sequences, approximately 15% seen once, with around 2% in the top ten. V shed 4 bases and J shed 5 bases, with 16 bases lying between them. CDR3 length equals 14 residues. Germline CDR1 reads SGHRS; CDR2 reads YFSETQ. This clonotype was detected a few times. Its target is unknown. The chain uses TRBV5-1 and TRBJ2-7; D may match TRBD1 or TRBD2 (5 bases each). The sequence came from an adult woman who had mild COVID-19 (a few samples of this study predate the infection). Cell type and time point are not known. The material sequenced was PBMCs or a T cell subset sorted from them (not recorded which). The CDR3 here is CASSIQEIGNEQYF. CDR3 DNA: TGCGCCAGCAGCATACAGGAGATCGGGAACGAGCAGTACTTC.